Included here is one T cell receptor (beta chain) sequence, with context. The data originate from a study of blood T cell repertoires in COVID-19. Study information: Acute-phase and convalescent COVID-19 samples originated in the United States, Italy and Spain.

CDR3 length: 15 amino acids. V lost 3 bases and J lost 5, with 14 bases in between. Germline-derived CDR1 and CDR2 are GTSNPN and SVGIG (reference sequence). Seattle researchers signed up patients amid active infection and tracked them longitudinally. Study processing details: Researchers report that nucleated cell counts were estimated from reference gene primer amplification. Generated by immunoSEQ multiplex PCR, the TCRdb table keeps only in-frame clones and is missing some. From that table come the V and J calls and clone size; the DNA was used to work out D and trimming. The table shows some 230,000 clones, with about 86% occurring only once.

The sample consisted of peripheral blood. V gene TRBV30 combines with J gene TRBJ1-6; weak D call: TRBD1 (6 bases). This clonotype originated in a woman aged 50 to 60 with COVID-19, enrolled during active disease. The CDR3 nucleotides read TGTGCCTGGAGGGACAGAATAATAAATAATTCACCCCTCCACTTT. Residues: CAWRDRIINNSPLHF. Based on the CDR3 plus reference TRBV30 and TRBJ1-6, the full variable domain is SQTIHQWPATLVQPVGSPLSLECTVEGTSNPNLYWYRQAAGRGLQLLFYSVGIGQISSEVPQNLSASRPQDRQFILSSKKLLLSDSGFYLCAWRDRIINNSPLHFGNGTRLTVT.